These 30 T cell receptor beta chains originate from one sample sequenced in a study of blood T cell repertoires in COVID-19. Clones were sequenced by immunoSEQ multiplex PCR, and TCRdb holds only the in-frame ones, with some missing. The sample carries 250,000 to 350,000 clones, 90% recorded once. Material: PBMCs or T cells enriched from blood (not recorded which). The receptor source for this set is a woman younger than 30 with acute COVID-19.

V gene TRBV27 combines with J gene TRBJ2-3; D perhaps matches TRBD2 (5 bases). This CDR3 has 15 amino acids. CDR1 is MNHEY and CDR2 is SMNVEV in the germline V gene (reference sequence). V was pared by 5 bases and J by 1 base, with 13 bases between. CDR3 sequence reads: CASSPRGGRTDTQYF. CDR3 sequence (DNA): TGTGCCAGCAGTCCCCGTGGAGGACGCACAGATACGCAGTATTTT.

V usage is TRBV24-1 and J usage is TRBJ2-5; TRBD2 agrees at 7 bases. This CDR3 has 15 amino acids. Germline V gene data show CDR1 as KGHDR and CDR2 as SFDVKD. V shed 3 bases and J 7 bases; nucleotides not matched to a gene: 10. The CDR3 DNA reads as TGTGCCACCAGTGATCCCCGGGCCCCGGGAGGGACCCAGTACTTC. Translating gives CATSDPRAPGGTQYF.

The chain combines TRBV4-3 with TRBJ2-1, with 8 nucleotides matching TRBD1. CDR1 is LGHNA, CDR2 YSLEER, per germline. The CDR3 length is 15 residues. V lost 5 bases and J lost 3; bases outside the gene matches: 6. CDR3 sequence (DNA): TGCGCCAGCAGCTACGGGACAGGAGACTACAATGAGCAGTTCTTC. Protein sequence: CASSYGTGDYNEQFF.

The chain couples TRBV7-9 to TRBJ2-3; 11 nucleotides line up with TRBD2. This CDR3 contains 16 residues. Germline trimming cut 5 bases from V and 3 bases from J; bases unmatched to any gene: 7. CDR1 is SEHNR, CDR2 FQNEAQ, per germline (reference sequence). As DNA, the CDR3 is TGTGCCAGCAGCCCACGACTAGCGGGAAGGACAGATACGCAGTATTTT. Encoded protein: CASSPRLAGRTDTQYF.

The chain carries TRBV19 and TRBJ2-2; 12 bases map to TRBD1. This CDR3 has 19 amino acids. V gave up 4 bases and J gave up 5 bases; unmatched junction bases: 14. Germline V CDR1 and CDR2: LNHDA, SQIVND (reference sequence). The CDR3 loop is CASSRTPGQGARYTGELFF. As DNA, the CDR3 is TGTGCCAGTAGTAGGACCCCGGGACAGGGGGCGCGGTATACCGGGGAGCTGTTTTTT.

The V gene is TRBV4-1, the J gene TRBJ2-4; 8 positions agree with TRBD1. Germline V gene data show CDR1 as MGHRA and CDR2 as YSYEKL. After removal of 0 bases from V and 8 bases from J, the junction contained 9 bases not matched to a gene. The CDR3 is 16 residues long. The CDR3 DNA follows: TGCGCCAGCAGCCAAGACAGGGGGCGCAGTATTGACATTCAGTACTTC. It specifies CASSQDRGRSIDIQYF.

The chain carries TRBV19 and TRBJ1-2; possibly TRBD1 for D (6 bases). CDR3 size: 15 residues. Trimming left V 8 bases short and J 2 bases short, with 18 bases between. The germline V gene has CDR1 LNHDA and CDR2 SQIVND (reference sequence). CDR3 residues: CASATWGQGNYGYTF. The CDR3 nucleotides are TGTGCCAGTGCGACGTGGGGGCAGGGGAACTATGGCTACACCTTC.

The V call is TRBV27, the J call TRBJ2-7, with 8 bases that match TRBD1. J was trimmed by 3 bases and V by 5 bases; bases with no gene match: 9. CDR1 is MNHEY and CDR2 is SMNVEV in the germline V gene (reference sequence). CDR3 length: 15 residues. The CDR3 is CASSPSGTGDYEQYF. The CDR3 DNA sequence: TGTGCCAGCAGTCCCTCCGGGACAGGAGACTACGAGCAGTACTTC.

A single count supports this clone. The V call is TRBV30, the J call TRBJ2-1; 9 bases fit TRBD2. Germline V gene data show CDR1 as GTSNPN and CDR2 as SVGIG (reference sequence). The CDR3 length is 14 residues. Trimming cost V 3 bases and J 8 bases; bases outside gene matches: 8. Here the CDR3 reads CAWSIAGAVDEQFF. The CDR3 DNA reads as TGTGCCTGGAGCATAGCGGGAGCGGTTGATGAGCAGTTCTTC.

The chain carries TRBV2 and TRBJ2-3, with 9 bases that match TRBD1. The CDR3 is 15 amino acids. J lost 3 bases, V lost 5 bases, and 6 bases had no gene match. Germline V gene sequence: CDR1 SNHLY, CDR2 FYNNEI. CDR3 sequence: CASSSGTGRTDTQYF. The DNA of the CDR3 is TGTGCCAGCAGTTCAGGGACAGGGCGTACAGATACGCAGTATTTT.

This clone was seen a handful of times. The chain carries TRBV4-3 and TRBJ2-7, with a weak D call TRBD1 (5 bases). The V gene lost 0 bases and the J gene lost 1 base, with 10 bases spanning the gap. Germline loops: CDR1 LGHNA, CDR2 YSLEER. This CDR3 region has 15 residues. Written as DNA, the CDR3 is TGCGCCAGCAGCCAAGAGAGGACACCTTCCTACGAGCAGTACTTC. It translates to CASSQERTPSYEQYF.

The chain employs TRBV5-6 and TRBJ2-3, with D tentatively TRBD1 (8 bases). The germline V and J ends were trimmed by 4 bases and 2 bases, with 20 bases remaining between them. Germline V gives CDR1 SGHDT, CDR2 YYEEEE. The CDR3 is made up of 17 amino acids. Here the CDR3 DNA reads TGTGCCAGCAGCCATCCCTACAGGGGGGGTTTCACAGATACGCAGTATTTT. As protein: CASSHPYRGGFTDTQYF.

This chain uses TRBV12-5 with TRBJ2-5; D is possibly TRBD1 (5 bases). Germline V lookup: CDR1 LGHNT, CDR2 FRNRAP. CDR3 size: 16 residues. V lost 1 base and J lost 5, with 17 bases in between. The CDR3 DNA reads as TGTGCTAGTGGTTTGGGGCAGGCAGGGTCGAGGGAGACCCAGTACTTC. The encoded protein is CASGLGQAGSRETQYF.

The V and J genes are TRBV7-9 and TRBJ1-4; 9 bases fit TRBD1. This CDR3 has 16 amino acids. Germline V gene data show CDR1 as SEHNR and CDR2 as FQNEAQ (reference sequence). The V and J ends lost 2 bases and 8 bases, in that order; junction bases with no gene match: 9. The CDR3, as DNA: TGTGCCAGCAGCTTACCTGGGACAGGGTTTCGGGAAAAACTGTTTTTT. Amino acids: CASSLPGTGFREKLFF.

V and J are TRBV2 and TRBJ2-3; D unresolved. The V gene's germline CDR1 is SNHLY and CDR2 FYNNEI. The germline V and J ends were trimmed by 8 bases and 1 base, with 16 bases remaining between them. The CDR3 is 15 amino acids. Here the CDR3 reads CASRLEASRTDTQYF. CDR3 nucleotide sequence: TGTGCCAGCCGGCTCGAGGCGAGCCGCACAGATACGCAGTATTTT. The full variable domain, rest sourced from reference TRBV2 and TRBJ2-3, is EPEVTQTPSHQVTQMGQEVILRCVPISNHLYFYWYRQILGQKVEFLVSFYNNEISEKSEIFDDQFSVERPDGSNFTLKIRSTKLEDSAMYFCASRLEASRTDTQYFGPGTRLTVL.

The V and J genes are TRBV7-6 and TRBJ2-7; D is unresolved. This CDR3 is 12 amino acids long. V shed 5 bases and J shed 7 bases, with 12 bases lying between them. From germline, CDR1 is SGHVS and CDR2 FNYEAQ. CDR3 DNA sequence: TGTGCCAGCAGCGGCAATGAGAGGGAGCAGTACTTC. The encoded protein is CASSGNEREQYF.

The chain combines TRBV4-3 with TRBJ1-5; D gene unclear. The CDR3 consists of 15 residues. From germline, CDR1 is LGHNA and CDR2 YSLEER. V was clipped by 1 base and J by 3 bases, with 10 bases between them. CDR3 amino acids: CASSQVRGPNQPQHF. In DNA, the CDR3 is TGCGCCAGCAGCCAAGTCCGAGGGCCCAATCAGCCCCAGCATTTT.

The chain carries TRBV6-1 and TRBJ1-1; maybe TRBD1 (6 bases). Germline V gives CDR1 MNHNS, CDR2 SASEGT. V gave up 0 bases and J gave up 2 bases, with 7 bases separating them. CDR3 length: 14 residues. The CDR3 DNA follows: TGTGCCAGCAGTGAAGCAGGGGGAAACACTGAAGCTTTCTTT. Encoded protein: CASSEAGGNTEAFF.

This chain connects TRBV27 to TRBJ1-2; D gene unclear. The CDR3 totals 13 residues. Germline lookup yields CDR1 MNHEY and CDR2 SMNVEV (reference sequence). V was cut by 3 bases and J by 3 bases, with 8 bases left in between. In DNA, the CDR3 is TGTGCCAGCAGTTTCAGTGAATACTATGGCTACACCTTC. This translates into CASSFSEYYGYTF.

The chain uses TRBV12-5 and TRBJ1-1, with a possible D match to TRBD1 (5 bases). V lost 11 bases and J lost 5, with 21 bases in between. Germline V gene data show CDR1 as LGHNT and CDR2 as FRNRAP. The CDR3 has 14 amino acids. The CDR3 here is CASGTDPGRTEAFF. The CDR3 bases are TGTGCTTCCGGGACGGACCCGGGGAGGACTGAAGCTTTCTTT.

This clone was observed a handful of times. The CDR3 DNA reads as TGTGCCAGCAGCTTAGTGAGGGGGCAGCAGCCCCAGCATTTT. Protein: CASSLVRGQQPQHF. This chain connects TRBV7-2 to TRBJ1-5; the match to TRBD1 covers 7 bases. V shed 1 base and J 7 bases; nucleotides not matched to a gene: 4. Germline lookup yields CDR1 SGHTA and CDR2 FQGNSA. CDR3 size: 14 residues. The whole variable domain, remainder taken from reference TRBV7-2 and TRBJ1-5, is GAGVSQSPSNKVTEKGKDVELRCDPISGHTALYWYRQSLGQGLEFLIYFQGNSAPDKSGLPSDRFSAERTGGSVSTLTIQRTQQEDSAVYLCASSLVRGQQPQHFGDGTRLSIL.

V gene TRBV19 combines with J gene TRBJ2-3; 13 nucleotides line up with TRBD2. V lost 4 bases to trimming and J lost 4 bases; unmatched junction nucleotides: 5. The germline gives CDR1 LNHDA, CDR2 SQIVND (reference sequence). The CDR3 is 16 amino acids. CDR3 nucleotide sequence: TGTGCCAGTAGTACTAGGACTAGCGGGAGTCCAGATACGCAGTATTTT. Amino acid sequence: CASSTRTSGSPDTQYF.

The rearrangement uses TRBV5-1 and TRBJ2-2; 7 positions match TRBD2. V shed 0 bases, J shed 4 bases, and the junction held 6 bases outside the gene matches. Germline V gene data show CDR1 as SGHRS and CDR2 as YFSETQ. The CDR3 has 16 amino acids. The CDR3 spells CASSLAAGAGTGELFF. The CDR3 region has the DNA TGCGCCAGCAGCTTGGCGGCGGGAGCCGGCACCGGGGAGCTGTTTTTT.

The chain recombines TRBV6-5 with TRBJ2-5; 7 bases agree with TRBD1. CDR3 length: 12 amino acids. J was trimmed by 4 bases and V by 6 bases; bases with no gene match: 2. Germline-derived CDR1 and CDR2 are MNHEY and SVGAGI. CDR3 in amino acids: CASRTGRETQYF. CDR3 sequence (DNA): TGTGCCAGCAGGACAGGGAGAGAGACCCAGTACTTC.

V is TRBV28 and J is TRBJ2-3, with 7 bases lining up with TRBD2. CDR3 length equals 19 residues. Germline values: CDR1 MDHEN, CDR2 SYDVKM. With 6 bases clipped from V and 0 bases from J, the junction kept 18 bases outside the gene matches. For the CDR3, the DNA is TGTGCCAGCAGCTGGGGCTCTGCCACGGGAGGCCCTAGCACAGATACGCAGTATTTT. It encodes CASSWGSATGGPSTDTQYF.

The V and J genes are TRBV4-3 and TRBJ2-1; D possibly corresponds to TRBD2 (6 bases). Between the trimmed V and J ends, which lost 1 base and 10 bases, there was a span of 14 bases. CDR3 size: 14 residues. Germline assignment: CDR1 LGHNA and CDR2 YSLEER. CDR3 protein: CASSQGVGAGEQFF. DNA for the CDR3: TGCGCCAGCAGCCAAGGAGTCGGGGCGGGGGAGCAGTTCTTC.

This chain connects TRBV7-2 to TRBJ2-2, with D hard to call. The ends were cut back, 5 bases at V and 1 base at J, with 14 bases in the middle. The V gene's germline CDR1 is SGHTA and CDR2 FQGNSA. This CDR3 contains 16 residues. The CDR3 reads CASSVYSLVNTGELFF. Here the CDR3 DNA reads TGTGCCAGCAGCGTTTATTCTCTTGTGAACACCGGGGAGCTGTTTTTT. Complete variable domain (other parts from reference TRBV7-2 and TRBJ2-2): GAGVSQSPSNKVTEKGKDVELRCDPISGHTALYWYRQSLGQGLEFLIYFQGNSAPDKSGLPSDRFSAERTGGSVSTLTIQRTQQEDSAVYLCASSVYSLVNTGELFFGEGSRLTVL.

V usage is TRBV29-1 and J usage is TRBJ1-2, with D unresolved. This CDR3 is 12 amino acids long. Trimming cost V 4 bases and J 2 bases, with 8 bases left between them. The germline CDR1 and CDR2 sequences are SQVTM and ANQGSEA. The CDR3 nucleotides read TGCAGCGTTGTATCAGTAAACTATGGCTACACCTTC. Translated, it gives CSVVSVNYGYTF.

This clone was observed a single time. The V and J genes are TRBV30 and TRBJ2-2, with 8 positions matching TRBD2. Germline trimming cut 0 bases from V and 0 bases from J; bases unmatched to any gene: 0. Per the germline V gene, CDR1 is GTSNPN and CDR2 is SVGIG (reference sequence). The CDR3 sequence is 15 residues long. The CDR3 DNA sequence: TGTGCCTGGAGTGTACTAGCGGCGAACACCGGGGAGCTGTTTTTT. Its protein product is CAWSVLAANTGELFF.

This rearrangement joins TRBV4-1 to TRBJ2-7; 13 nucleotides match TRBD2. Germline assignment: CDR1 MGHRA and CDR2 YSYEKL. The CDR3 spans 17 residues. J gave up 5 bases and V 0 bases, and 7 bases lay outside the gene matches. Written as DNA, the CDR3 is TGCGCCAGCAGCCAAGATATATCCGGACTAGCGGGAGACGAGCAGTACTTC. Encoded protein: CASSQDISGLAGDEQYF.